The entry that follows covers one T cell receptor (beta chain) sequence. The antigen remains undetermined. These data come from a study of memory CD4+ T cells and cytomegalovirus serostatus. Overall study results and limits: About 40% of the roughly 160 known CMV-associated TCRbeta sequences appeared in CD4+ memory.

Single viable CD3+CD4+CD8-CD45RO+ cells were sorted as the memory CD4+ T cells. Some clones are missing from TCRdb's copy, which holds only in-frame ones; the method was immunoSEQ multiplex PCR. The data contain around 40,000 clones, roughly three quarters of them seen just once; the ten biggest clones take up approximately 0.81%. Material: memory CD4+ T cells from blood. The receptor's source is an adult in good health and CMV-seronegative.

CDR3 sequence: CASGTGVQNSPLHF. CDR3 nucleotide sequence: TGTGCCAGCGGTACAGGGGTCCAGAATTCACCCCTCCACTTT. The chain is built from TRBV7-9 and TRBJ1-6, with 7 bases fitting TRBD1. CDR3 length: 14 amino acids. The V segment lost 8 bases and the J segment 7 bases; nucleotides outside the gene matches: 8. CDR1 and CDR2 from the germline V gene are SEHNR and FQNEAQ (reference sequence).